A selection of T cell receptor beta chains follows, all from one sample in a study of T cell repertoires in cytomegalovirus infection. Each CDR3 protein gets one entry after TCRdb re-called the reads with MiXCR. The sample includes about 260,000 distinct CDR3 sequences, approximately 9% of them seen just once. Sequences were obtained from PBMCs. These receptors were obtained from a human donor in good health (CMV status not recorded). Some clones in this sample may be carry-over from other donors' samples. Each CDR3 is given with its conserved first and last residue. A D gene is named only where the DNA matches it firmly. A row's size may be missing; if present it is once, few, many or a size class.

cdr3_aa: CASSYKSFFVRQPEANTEAFF
cdr3_nt: TGTGCCAGCAGTTATAAGTCTTTTTTCGTCCGACAGCCCGAGGCGAACACTGAAGCTTTCTTT
v_call: TRBV6-5
d_call: NA
j_call: TRBJ1-1
cdr3_length: 21
clone_size: many

cdr3_aa: CASSFIAGLSYEQYF
cdr3_nt: TGTGCCAGCAGCTTTATAGCAGGGCTCTCCTACGAGCAGTACTTC
v_call: TRBV7-9
d_call: NA
j_call: TRBJ2-7
cdr3_length: 15
clone_size: many

cdr3_aa: CASSLGTGLVTQYF
cdr3_nt: TGTGCCAGCAGCCTTGGGACTGGCCTGGTTACGCAGTATTTT
v_call: TRBV11-3
d_call: NA
j_call: TRBJ2-3
cdr3_length: 14
clone_size: NA

cdr3_aa: CASSDSRTQYF
cdr3_nt: TGTGCCAGCAGCGACTCCAGGACCCAGTACTTC
v_call: TRBV7-2
d_call: NA
j_call: TRBJ2-5
cdr3_length: 11
clone_size: many

cdr3_aa: CASTLTGTTYEQYF
cdr3_nt: TGTGCCAGCACCTTGACAGGCACTACCTACGAGCAGTACTTC
v_call: TRBV12-3/TRBV12-4
d_call: NA
j_call: TRBJ2-7
cdr3_length: 14
clone_size: many

cdr3_aa: CASSPSDRRYGYTF
cdr3_nt: TGTGCCAGCAGCCCCTCGGACAGGAGATATGGCTACACCTTC
v_call: TRBV7-9
d_call: TRBD1
j_call: TRBJ1-2
cdr3_length: 14
clone_size: few

cdr3_aa: CASSLWGATTDTQYF
cdr3_nt: TGTGCCAGCAGCTTATGGGGGGCCACCACAGATACGCAGTATTTT
v_call: TRBV7-8
d_call: NA
j_call: TRBJ2-3
cdr3_length: 15
clone_size: many

cdr3_aa: CSAAALYNEQFF
cdr3_nt: TGCAGTGCGGCTGCTTTGTACAATGAGCAGTTCTTC
v_call: TRBV20-1
d_call: NA
j_call: TRBJ2-1
cdr3_length: 12
clone_size: NA

cdr3_aa: CSARSPGLAITDTQYF
cdr3_nt: TGCAGTGCTAGATCACCGGGACTAGCGATCACAGATACGCAGTATTTT
v_call: TRBV20-1
d_call: TRBD2
j_call: TRBJ2-3
cdr3_length: 16
clone_size: NA

cdr3_aa: CASSDLGTATNEKLFF
cdr3_nt: TGTGCCAGCAGTGACCTCGGGACAGCAACTAATGAAAAACTGTTTTTT
v_call: TRBV6-1
d_call: TRBD1
j_call: TRBJ1-4
cdr3_length: 16
clone_size: many

cdr3_aa: CASRTDSYEQYF
cdr3_nt: TGTGCCAGCAGGACAGATTCCTACGAGCAGTACTTC
v_call: TRBV6-5
d_call: NA
j_call: TRBJ2-7
cdr3_length: 12
clone_size: many

cdr3_aa: CSVGGTGYTF
cdr3_nt: TGCAGCGTTGGAGGGACAGGCTACACCTTC
v_call: TRBV29-1
d_call: NA
j_call: TRBJ1-2
cdr3_length: 10
clone_size: few

cdr3_aa: CASSQEDTGMAGYTF
cdr3_nt: TGCGCCAGCAGCCAAGAAGATACAGGGATGGCAGGCTACACCTTC
v_call: TRBV4-1
d_call: NA
j_call: TRBJ1-2
cdr3_length: 15
clone_size: medium-sized

cdr3_aa: CASSLVEINYGYTF
cdr3_nt: TGTGCCAGCAGCTTGGTGGAAATAAACTATGGCTACACCTTC
v_call: TRBV7-2
d_call: NA
j_call: TRBJ1-2
cdr3_length: 14
clone_size: many

cdr3_aa: CASSLMRGDADTQYF
cdr3_nt: TGTGCCAGCAGCTTAATGCGGGGGGACGCAGATACGCAGTATTTT
v_call: TRBV7-2
d_call: TRBD2
j_call: TRBJ2-3
cdr3_length: 15
clone_size: many

cdr3_aa: CASSLVGRVEQPQHF
cdr3_nt: TGTGCCAGCAGCTTAGTCGGCCGGGTAGAACAGCCCCAGCATTTT
v_call: TRBV7-2
d_call: NA
j_call: TRBJ1-5
cdr3_length: 15
clone_size: many

cdr3_aa: CASSLGPGGSYEQYF
cdr3_nt: TGTGCCAGCAGCCTCGGCCCCGGCGGGTCCTACGAGCAGTACTTC
v_call: TRBV7-9
d_call: NA
j_call: TRBJ2-7
cdr3_length: 15
clone_size: many

cdr3_aa: CASSLIPTEQFF
cdr3_nt: TGTGCCAGCAGTTTAATACCCACTGAGCAGTTCTTC
v_call: TRBV12-3/TRBV12-4
d_call: NA
j_call: TRBJ2-1
cdr3_length: 12
clone_size: many

cdr3_aa: CASSYAGQSFEQYF
cdr3_nt: TGTGCCAGCAGTTATGCAGGACAGTCTTTCGAGCAGTACTTC
v_call: TRBV6-6
d_call: NA
j_call: TRBJ2-7
cdr3_length: 14
clone_size: once

cdr3_aa: CASSSLVGYTF
cdr3_nt: TGTGCCAGCAGCTCCTTGGTTGGCTACACCTTC
v_call: TRBV7-9
d_call: NA
j_call: TRBJ1-2
cdr3_length: 11
clone_size: many

cdr3_aa: CASSTQRGGQTQYF
cdr3_nt: TGTGCCAGCAGCACCCAGCGGGGGGGCCAGACCCAGTACTTC
v_call: TRBV7-2
d_call: TRBD2
j_call: TRBJ2-5
cdr3_length: 14
clone_size: many

cdr3_aa: CASSHVTYEQYF
cdr3_nt: TGTGCCAGCAGCCATGTCACCTACGAGCAGTACTTC
v_call: TRBV6-2/TRBV6-3
d_call: NA
j_call: TRBJ2-7
cdr3_length: 12
clone_size: many

cdr3_aa: CASSYSPRVTGETQYF
cdr3_nt: TGTGCCAGCAGTTACTCTCCCAGGGTGACGGGAGAGACCCAGTACTTC
v_call: TRBV6-5
d_call: NA
j_call: TRBJ2-5
cdr3_length: 16
clone_size: many

cdr3_aa: CASSPGSNTGELFF
cdr3_nt: TGTGCCAGCAGCCCCGGGAGTAACACCGGGGAGCTGTTTTTT
v_call: TRBV7-2
d_call: NA
j_call: TRBJ2-2
cdr3_length: 14
clone_size: many

cdr3_aa: CAWRWSQNNEQFF
cdr3_nt: TGTGCCTGGAGGTGGTCCCAAAACAATGAGCAGTTCTTC
v_call: TRBV30
d_call: NA
j_call: TRBJ2-1
cdr3_length: 13
clone_size: NA

cdr3_aa: CASSLNWGNSPLHF
cdr3_nt: TGTGCCAGCAGCTTAAATTGGGGTAATTCACCCCTCCACTTT
v_call: TRBV7-2
d_call: NA
j_call: TRBJ1-6
cdr3_length: 14
clone_size: many

cdr3_aa: CASTVHPGPYEQYF
cdr3_nt: TGTGCCAGCACCGTTCATCCGGGTCCCTACGAGCAGTACTTC
v_call: TRBV7-2
d_call: NA
j_call: TRBJ2-7
cdr3_length: 14
clone_size: many

cdr3_aa: CASSFSGQNYGYTF
cdr3_nt: TGTGCCAGCAGCTTCTCGGGACAGAACTATGGCTACACCTTC
v_call: TRBV7-2
d_call: TRBD1
j_call: TRBJ1-2
cdr3_length: 14
clone_size: many

cdr3_aa: CASSLGWGTSGRDEQFF
cdr3_nt: TGTGCCAGCAGCTTAGGTTGGGGGACTAGCGGGAGGGATGAGCAGTTCTTC
v_call: TRBV7-2
d_call: TRBD2
j_call: TRBJ2-1
cdr3_length: 17
clone_size: many